This T cell receptor beta chain was observed in a study of CD8+ T cells in alopecia areata. General study findings and limits: Scalp sample sequencing also detects resident alphabeta T cells of normal skin.

RNA, once extracted, was reverse transcribed into cDNA for use as the sequencing template. The protocol was immunoSEQ multiplex PCR, while the TCRdb copy is restricted to in-frame clones and leaves out a portion. The sample has 210,000 or so clones; just over 65% are singletons. V lost 5 bases to trimming and J lost 3 bases; unmatched junction nucleotides: 2. Germline V CDR1 and CDR2: SSHAT, FNYEAQ (reference sequence). The CDR3 sequence is 14 residues long. As to this clone: Its specificity is unknown.

The treatment is: oral pan-JAK inhibitor, 5-10 mg twice daily. This sample comprised CD4+ T cells sorted from blood, obtained at approximately week 45, from a patient treated with tofacitinib. V and J are TRBV7-7 and TRBJ2-2, with 8 bases that match TRBD2. The TCR sequence derives from a human donor with alopecia areata. The CDR3 loop reads CASSRAGDTGELFF. In DNA form, the CDR3 reads TGTGCCAGCAGCCGAGCGGGAGACACCGGGGAGCTGTTTTTT. Supplemented by reference TRBV7-7 and TRBJ2-2, the full variable domain reads GAGVSQSPRYKVTKRGQDVTLRCDPISSHATLYWYQQALGQGPEFLTYFNYEAQPDKSGLPSDRFSAERPEGSISTLTIQRTEQRDSAMYRCASSRAGDTGELFFGEGSRLTVL.